Described below is a single T cell receptor (beta chain) sequence and its context. Antigen specificity is unknown. These data belong to a study of cytomegalovirus exposure and HLA in healthy donors. Study outcomes and limitations: Per published reports, the classifier diagnosed cytomegalovirus status with high specificity and sensitivity. It was found in a later analysis that first-cohort TCR clusters tended to co-occur in the 90 to 150 validation repertoires. It was 150 or so TCR beta chains that were listed as cytomegalovirus-associated.

Per germline, CDR1 MNHEY and CDR2 SMNVEV (reference sequence). The ends lost 2 bases at V and 0 bases at J; junction bases unmatched: 5. CDR3 size: 16 residues. Measured with immunoSEQ multiplex PCR; TCRdb has only the in-frame clones, and not every one. Counted here are about 64,000 clones, 92% occurring once; the ten biggest clones make up roughly 1.3%. Sequenced material: PBMCs. The rearrangement uses TRBV27 and TRBJ2-7; 9 bases fit TRBD1. The clonotype originates from a woman in her late teens or twenties in good health and CMV-seronegative. The CDR3 DNA follows: TGTGCCAGCAGTTTAAAGGGACAGGGCAGCTCCTACGAGCAGTACTTC. Translation: CASSLKGQGSSYEQYF.